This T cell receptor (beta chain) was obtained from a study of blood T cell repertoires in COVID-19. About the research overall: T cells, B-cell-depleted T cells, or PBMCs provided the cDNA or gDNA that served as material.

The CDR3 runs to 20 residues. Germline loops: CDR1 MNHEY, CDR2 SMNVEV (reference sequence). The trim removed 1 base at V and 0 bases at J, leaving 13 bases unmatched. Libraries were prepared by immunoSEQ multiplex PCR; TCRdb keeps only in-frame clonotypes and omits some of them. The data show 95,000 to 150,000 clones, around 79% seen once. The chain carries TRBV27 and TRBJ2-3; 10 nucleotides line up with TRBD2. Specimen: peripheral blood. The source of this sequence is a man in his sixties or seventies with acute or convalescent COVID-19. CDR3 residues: CASSLLTGTSEGSSTDTQYF. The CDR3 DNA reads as TGTGCCAGCAGTTTATTGACCGGGACTAGCGAGGGGTCTAGCACAGATACGCAGTATTTT.